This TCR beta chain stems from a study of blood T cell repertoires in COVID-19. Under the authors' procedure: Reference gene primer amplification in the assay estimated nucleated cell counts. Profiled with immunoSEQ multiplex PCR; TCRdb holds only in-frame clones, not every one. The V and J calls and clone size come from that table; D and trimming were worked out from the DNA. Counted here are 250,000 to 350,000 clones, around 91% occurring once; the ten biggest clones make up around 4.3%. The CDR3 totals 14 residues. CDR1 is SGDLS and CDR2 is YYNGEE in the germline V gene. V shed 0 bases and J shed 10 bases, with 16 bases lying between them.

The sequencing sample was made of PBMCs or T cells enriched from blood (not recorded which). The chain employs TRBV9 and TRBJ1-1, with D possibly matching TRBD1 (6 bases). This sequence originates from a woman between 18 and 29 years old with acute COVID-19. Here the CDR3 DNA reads TGTGCCAGCAGCGTAGAGGGGCGACAGGACCCAGCTTTCTTT. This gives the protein CASSVEGRQDPAFF. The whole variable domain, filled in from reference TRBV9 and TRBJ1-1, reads DSGVTQTPKHLITATGQRVTLRCSPRSGDLSVYWYQQSLDQGLQFLIQYYNGEERAKGNILERFSAQQFPDLHSELNLSSLELGDSALYFCASSVEGRQDPAFFGQGTRLTVV.